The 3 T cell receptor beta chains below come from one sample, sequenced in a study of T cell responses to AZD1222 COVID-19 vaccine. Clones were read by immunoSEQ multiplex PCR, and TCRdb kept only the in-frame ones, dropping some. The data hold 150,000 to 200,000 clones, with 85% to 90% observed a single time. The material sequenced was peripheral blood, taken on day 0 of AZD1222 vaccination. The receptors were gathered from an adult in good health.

CDR3 protein: CASSDRTQDGEETQYF. CDR3 nucleotides: TGTGCCAGCAGCGATAGGACTCAAGACGGGGAAGAGACCCAGTACTTC. The chain uses TRBV9 and TRBJ2-5, with D perhaps matching TRBD2 (5 bases). The CDR3 is 16 amino acids. Germline V CDR1 and CDR2: SGDLS, YYNGEE. The V end was cut by 3 bases, the J end by 3 bases, with 18 bases between.

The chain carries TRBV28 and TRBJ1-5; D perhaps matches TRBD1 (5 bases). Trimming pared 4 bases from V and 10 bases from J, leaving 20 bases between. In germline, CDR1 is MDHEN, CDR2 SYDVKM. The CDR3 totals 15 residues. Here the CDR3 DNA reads TGTGCCAGCAGTTGGGGCCAGGGTAAGGGGAAACCCCAGCATTTT. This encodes CASSWGQGKGKPQHF.

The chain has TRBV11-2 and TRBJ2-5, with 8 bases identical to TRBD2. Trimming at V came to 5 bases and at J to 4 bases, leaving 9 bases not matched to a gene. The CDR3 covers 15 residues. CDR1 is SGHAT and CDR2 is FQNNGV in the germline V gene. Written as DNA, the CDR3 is TGTGCCAGCAGCCCCCGGGGGGCGGGGGGAGAGACCCAGTACTTC. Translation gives CASSPRGAGGETQYF.